Listed below are T cell receptor beta chains from one sample, sequenced in a study of cytomegalovirus exposure and HLA in healthy donors. Clones were read by immunoSEQ multiplex PCR, and TCRdb kept only the in-frame ones, dropping some. This sample yields about 180,000 clones, of which roughly four fifths are seen a single time; over 2% belongs to the top ten. The sequenced sample was PBMCs. All receptors come from a woman aged 25 to 45 in good health and CMV-seronegative. Both conserved end residues are part of each CDR3. D genes are given only for firm matches. Some rows mark clone size as missing; the rest say once, few, many or name a class of expanded clone.

j_call v_call clone_size d_call cdr3_aa cdr3_nt
TRBJ2-7 TRBV7-9 NA TRBD1 CASSSPGQSYEQYF TGTGCCAGCAGCTCTCCGGGACAGTCCTACGAGCAGTACTTC
TRBJ2-7 TRBV7-8 NA NA CASSLFVAVGGKEYF TGTGCCAGCAGCTTATTCGTTGCGGTGGGGGGAAAGGAGTACTTC
TRBJ1-2 TRBV25-1 NA TRBD1 CASSEWAGGEDGYTF TGTGCCAGCAGTGAATGGGCAGGGGGTGAGGATGGCTACACCTTC
TRBJ1-5 TRBV4-3 NA NA CASSQTPNQPQHF TGCGCCAGCAGCCAAACACCGAATCAGCCCCAGCATTTT
TRBJ2-1 TRBV27 NA TRBD1 CASTRRGQGANEQFF TGTGCCAGCACTCGGCGGGGACAGGGTGCCAATGAGCAGTTCTTC
TRBJ2-7 TRBV5-8 NA TRBD2 CASSFRTSDHPNYEQYF TGTGCCAGCAGCTTCCGGACTAGCGACCACCCGAACTACGAGCAGTACTTC
TRBJ2-5 TRBV30 NA NA CAWGGAVRETQYF TGTGCCTGGGGGGGGGCGGTTCGAGAGACCCAGTACTTC
TRBJ1-4 TRBV27 NA NA CASRDPGRGEKLFF TGTGCCAGCAGAGACCCAGGGAGGGGTGAAAAACTGTTTTTT
TRBJ2-7 TRBV6-1 NA NA CASSDLTGTGQYF TGTGCCAGCAGCGACCTTACAGGAACCGGGCAGTACTTC
TRBJ2-5 TRBV6-6 NA TRBD1 CASSSGQAATQYF TGTGCCAGCAGTTCGGGACAGGCGGCGACCCAGTACTTC
TRBJ2-2 TRBV4-2 NA NA CASSPGLTNTGELFF TGTGCCAGCAGCCCCGGACTGACGAACACCGGGGAGCTGTTTTTT
TRBJ1-3 TRBV18 NA TRBD1 CASSRRTGVGNTIYF TGTGCCAGCTCCCGAAGGACAGGGGTCGGAAACACCATATATTTT
TRBJ2-1 TRBV7-2 NA NA CASSLAGGLGNEQFF TGTGCCAGCAGCTTAGCGGGGGGGCTGGGGAATGAGCAGTTCTTC
TRBJ2-1 TRBV9 NA NA CASSVAEVGEQFF TGTGCCAGCAGCGTCGCGGAGGTAGGTGAGCAGTTCTTC
TRBJ2-7 TRBV30 NA TRBD1 CAWTGQGTGAYEQYF TGTGCCTGGACGGGACAGGGGACGGGGGCCTACGAGCAGTACTTC
TRBJ1-1 TRBV29-1 NA NA CSVGLATTEAFF TGCAGCGTTGGACTGGCGACCACTGAAGCTTTCTTT
TRBJ2-7 TRBV11-2 NA TRBD1 CASSLTGGRIDAYF TGTGCCAGCAGCTTGACAGGGGGCCGAATTGATGCGTACTTC
TRBJ1-1 TRBV28 NA TRBD1 CASSNRDRNTEAFF TGTGCCAGCAGCAACCGGGACAGGAACACTGAAGCTTTCTTT
TRBJ2-5 TRBV9 NA TRBD2 CASSAPGTSGLEQYF TGTGCCAGCAGCGCCCCCGGGACTAGCGGCTTAGAGCAGTACTTC
TRBJ1-2 TRBV5-4 NA TRBD1 CASSLWTGGSYGYTF TGTGCCAGCAGCTTGTGGACAGGGGGCAGCTATGGCTACACCTTC
TRBJ2-1 TRBV4-1 NA TRBD2 CASSQVDRAGGEQFF TGCGCCAGCAGCCAAGTAGATCGAGCGGGAGGGGAGCAGTTCTTC
TRBJ2-7 TRBV28 few NA CASSLATSSLVYF TGTGCCAGCAGTTTAGCGACTTCTAGCTTGGTTTACTTC
TRBJ2-4 TRBV30 NA NA CAWSPENIQYF TGTGCCTGGAGCCCAGAAAACATTCAGTACTTC
TRBJ1-6 TRBV5-1 NA TRBD1 CASSLGSGGAYSPLHF TGCGCCAGCAGCTTGGGGTCAGGGGGCGCGTATTCACCCCTCCACTTT
TRBJ2-7 TRBV6-1 few TRBD1 CASSEKGTEAYEQYF TGTGCCAGCAGTGAAAAAGGGACAGAGGCCTACGAGCAGTACTTC
TRBJ2-1 TRBV15 few TRBD2 CATSKGLADQVIYNEQFF TGTGCCACCAGCAAAGGACTAGCGGACCAAGTAATCTACAATGAGCAGTTCTTC
TRBJ1-2 TRBV6-1 NA NA CTSSEGTTTGYGYTF TGTACCAGCAGTGAAGGTACAACTACCGGCTATGGCTACACCTTC
TRBJ1-1 TRBV4-1 NA TRBD1 CASRNRDRGPENTEAFF TGCGCCAGCAGAAACCGGGACAGGGGGCCGGAGAACACTGAAGCTTTCTTT